This is a list of T cell receptor beta chains from one sample in a study of CD8 T cells in Susac syndrome. Each CDR3 protein is one row after TCRdb ran MiXCR on the immunoSEQ multiplex PCR reads. The data show 50,000 to 65,000 distinct CDR3 sequences, 90% to 95% seen once. The material sequenced was CD8+ T cells from PBMCs. The source is a human donor in good health. Both conserved end residues are part of each CDR3. The D gene is left open where the match is weak. The size field is filled for only some rows; it gives once, few, many or a size class.

cdr3_aa cdr3_nt j_call v_call d_call clone_size
CASSLVLPASSYNEQFF TGTGCCAGCAGCTTAGTACTTCCGGCGAGCTCCTACAATGAGCAGTTCTTC TRBJ2-1 TRBV7-6 - -
CASSQDLGVRYEQYF TGCGCCAGCAGCCAAGATCTTGGGGTTCGCTACGAGCAGTACTTC TRBJ2-7 TRBV4-3 - -
CASSLEAGGEQYF TGTGCCAGCAGCCTCGAGGCCGGGGGGGAGCAGTACTTC TRBJ2-7 TRBV7-2 TRBD2 -
CASSQTGADNEKLFF TGTGCCAGCAGCCAAACCGGGGCAGATAATGAAAAACTGTTTTTT TRBJ1-4 TRBV5-4 - -
CSATARTGGSGELFF TGCAGTGCTACTGCCAGGACAGGGGGATCCGGGGAGCTGTTTTTT TRBJ2-2 TRBV20-1 TRBD1 -
CASSSSSPLQYF TGTGCCAGCAGTTCCTCGAGTCCGCTACAGTATTTT TRBJ2-3 TRBV27 - -
CASRDITYEQYF TGTGCCAGCAGAGACATCACCTACGAGCAGTACTTC TRBJ2-7 TRBV7-9 - few
CSVSGPTEAFF TGCAGCGTTTCGGGGCCCACTGAAGCTTTCTTT TRBJ1-1 TRBV29-1 - -
CASSLGPSGGASTDTQYF TGTGCCAGCAGCTTAGGGCCTAGCGGGGGGGCCAGCACAGATACGCAGTATTTT TRBJ2-3 TRBV7-3 TRBD2 -
CASSESGHNEQFF TGTGCCAGCAGTGAGTCTGGCCACAATGAGCAGTTCTTC TRBJ2-1 TRBV2 - -
CASSLDGSVGNEQFF TGTGCCAGCAGCTTAGATGGTAGCGTAGGCAATGAGCAGTTCTTC TRBJ2-1 TRBV7-2 - -
CASSYVGGSSGNTIYF TGTGCCAGCAGTTACGTCGGCGGGAGCTCTGGAAACACCATATATTTT TRBJ1-3 TRBV6-5 - -
CASSPFQGGEQYF TGTGCCAGCAGTCCTTTCCAGGGTGGCGAGCAGTACTTC TRBJ2-7 TRBV25-1 - few
CASSEERLLPEAFF TGTGCCAGCAGTGAAGAAAGGCTCCTCCCTGAAGCTTTCTTT TRBJ1-1 TRBV6-1 - -
CASSLWQANNEQFF TGCGCCAGCAGCTTATGGCAGGCGAACAATGAGCAGTTCTTC TRBJ2-1 TRBV5-1 - -
CASSQGTTTTDTQYF TGTGCCAGCAGCCAAGGAACGACAACCACAGATACGCAGTATTTT TRBJ2-3 TRBV3-1 - -
CASSLESYEQYF TGTGCCAGCAGCTTAGAATCCTACGAGCAGTACTTC TRBJ2-7 TRBV7-9 - -
CASGLSPGQGATEAFF TGTGCTAGTGGTTTGTCGCCTGGACAGGGTGCCACTGAAGCTTTCTTT TRBJ1-1 TRBV12-5 TRBD1 -
CASSSAGGHSNQPQHF TGTGCCAGCAGTTCGGCCGGGGGTCATAGCAATCAGCCCCAGCATTTT TRBJ1-5 TRBV27 - -
CASSMYRINSPLHF TGTGCCAGTAGTATGTACAGGATAAATTCACCCCTCCACTTT TRBJ1-6 TRBV19 - once
CASSLSTGASVYGYTF TGTGCCAGCAGCTTGTCGACAGGGGCCTCTGTCTATGGCTACACCTTC TRBJ1-2 TRBV5-6 TRBD1 -
CSARPDTGIEQYF TGCAGTGCCCGTCCCGATACCGGGATCGAGCAGTACTTC TRBJ2-7 TRBV20-1 - -
CASSQDRRPPTDTQYF TGCGCCAGCAGCCAAGATAGGAGGCCACCCACAGATACGCAGTATTTT TRBJ2-3 TRBV4-3 - -
CSARPRGGSAGNEQFF TGCAGTGCTAGACCACGGGGGGGCTCCGCGGGGAATGAGCAGTTCTTC TRBJ2-1 TRBV20-1 TRBD2 -
CASSQERDPSYEQYF TGTGCCAGCAGCCAAGAAAGGGATCCCTCCTACGAGCAGTACTTC TRBJ2-7 TRBV3-1 - -
CAISDEKTYEQYF TGTGCCATCAGTGATGAGAAAACCTACGAGCAGTACTTC TRBJ2-7 TRBV10-3 - -
CASSYPRGGLNQPQHF TGTGCCAGCAGTTACCCGCGTGGGGGACTCAATCAGCCCCAGCATTTT TRBJ1-5 TRBV28 - -
CSARARDRDYLNTEAFF TGCAGTGCTAGAGCCCGGGACAGGGACTACTTGAACACTGAAGCTTTCTTT TRBJ1-1 TRBV20-1 TRBD1 -
CATSEAGGTDTQYF TGTGCCACCAGTGAGGCAGGGGGCACAGATACGCAGTATTTT TRBJ2-3 TRBV24-1 - once
CASSYGQGANVLTF TGTGCCAGCAGTTACGGACAAGGGGCCAACGTCCTGACTTTC TRBJ2-6 TRBV6-6 - -
CATSRVNGPREQYF TGTGCCACCAGCAGAGTCAACGGACCACGCGAGCAGTACTTC TRBJ2-7 TRBV15 - -
CASSQLGGQPYDRQYF TGCGCCAGCAGCCAATTGGGCGGACAGCCCTACGATCGGCAGTACTTC TRBJ2-7 TRBV4-3 - -
CSAETDTTGELFF TGCAGCGCTGAGACAGATACCACCGGGGAGCTGTTTTTT TRBJ2-2 TRBV29-1 - once
CASRKNVAGGNNNEQFF TGTGCCAGCAGGAAGAACGTAGCGGGGGGGAACAACAATGAGCAGTTCTTC TRBJ2-1 TRBV9 TRBD2 -
CASSGGLTSTDTQYF TGTGCCAGCAGTGGGGGACTAACTAGCACAGATACGCAGTATTTT TRBJ2-3 TRBV6-1 TRBD2 once
CASSQTPNTEAFF TGTGCCAGCAGCCAGACACCGAACACTGAAGCTTTCTTT TRBJ1-1 TRBV14 - once
CASSERGQPQHF TGCGCCAGCAGTGAGCGTGGTCAGCCCCAGCATTTT TRBJ1-5 TRBV10-2 - -
CASSYSRLRVDEQYF TGTGCCAGCAGTTACTCTAGGCTCAGGGTGGACGAGCAGTACTTC TRBJ2-7 TRBV6-2/TRBV6-3 - -
CASRYTRGPSDTQYF TGTGCCAGCCGCTACACGAGGGGACCGTCAGATACGCAGTATTTT TRBJ2-3 TRBV25-1 - -
CASSLGPGGISYEQYF TGTGCCAGCAGTTTAGGTCCAGGGGGCATTTCCTACGAGCAGTACTTC TRBJ2-7 TRBV27 TRBD1 -
CASSLLAGEETQYF TGTGCCAGCAGTTTATTGGCAGGGGAAGAGACCCAGTACTTC TRBJ2-5 TRBV28 - -
CASSQGQTQYF TGTGCCAGCAGCCAAGGACAGACCCAGTACTTC TRBJ2-5 TRBV14 - -
CSVEGQGVGSYEQYF TGCAGCGTCGAGGGACAGGGTGTCGGGAGCTACGAGCAGTACTTC TRBJ2-7 TRBV29-1 TRBD1 -
CASRPNSVRTEAFF TGTGCCAGCAGACCTAACTCGGTGCGCACTGAAGCTTTCTTT TRBJ1-1 TRBV13 - -
CASSGVKQSSGANVLTF TGTGCCAGCAGCGGGGTTAAACAGAGCTCTGGGGCCAACGTCCTGACTTTC TRBJ2-6 TRBV9 - -
CASSLAGGHNEQFF TGCGCCAGCAGCTTAGCGGGGGGCCACAATGAGCAGTTCTTC TRBJ2-1 TRBV5-1 TRBD2 -
CASSEGGQGYEQYF TGTGCCAGCAGCGAGGGGGGACAGGGCTACGAGCAGTACTTC TRBJ2-7 TRBV9 TRBD1 -
CASSARDLGNTIYF TGTGCCAGCAGCGCGAGGGACCTTGGAAACACCATATATTTT TRBJ1-3 TRBV12-3/TRBV12-4 - -
CASSYQGASTDTQYF TGTGCCAGCAGTTATCAGGGGGCCAGCACAGATACGCAGTATTTT TRBJ2-3 TRBV6-5 TRBD1 -
CASSLGEESNQPQHF TGCGCCAGCAGCCTGGGAGAGGAGAGCAATCAGCCCCAGCATTTT TRBJ1-5 TRBV4-1 - -
CASSPGQGPYEQYF TGTGCCAGCAGTCCGGGACAGGGCCCCTACGAGCAGTACTTC TRBJ2-7 TRBV28 TRBD1 -
CASSLPALQGPQHF TGTGCCAGTAGTCTACCGGCCCTCCAGGGGCCCCAGCATTTT TRBJ1-5 TRBV19 - once
CAMLGQISYGYTF TGTGCCATGCTGGGACAGATTAGCTATGGCTACACCTTC TRBJ1-2 TRBV10-3 TRBD1 -
CSAVGGWAEAFF TGCAGCGCCGTGGGGGGTTGGGCTGAAGCTTTCTTT TRBJ1-1 TRBV29-1 - -
CSAGSVGFGNEQFF TGCAGTGCTGGGTCCGTCGGTTTTGGCAATGAGCAGTTCTTC TRBJ2-1 TRBV20-1 - -